Below are 25 T cell receptor beta chains sequenced from a single sample in a study of control samples from healthy donors and cancer patients. Measured with immunoSEQ multiplex PCR; TCRdb has only the in-frame clones, and not every one. The sample includes 190,000 or so clones, over 80% seen only once; the top ten take over 1.1%. The specimen was blood. The receptors derive from a man aged 18 to 29 in good health.

The chain links TRBV15 to TRBJ2-7, with 10 bases matching TRBD2. V was clipped by 2 bases and J by 0 bases; unmatched bases: 4. Per germline, CDR1 LNHNV and CDR2 YYDKDF (reference sequence). This CDR3 region has 16 residues. The CDR3 DNA sequence: TGTGCCACCAGCAGACCGGGACTAGCGAGCTCCTACGAGCAGTACTTC. Translated: CATSRPGLASSYEQYF.

The genes are TRBV5-1 and TRBJ1-2; D not certain. The CDR3 sequence is 12 residues long. Looked up from germline, CDR1 is SGHRS and CDR2 is YFSETQ. Trimming removed 2 bases from V and 6 bases from J, with 8 bases in between. CDR3 in amino acids: CASSLRDDGYTF. In DNA form, the CDR3 reads TGCGCCAGCAGCTTAAGGGATGATGGCTACACCTTC.

The gene calls are TRBV12-3 or TRBV12-4 and TRBJ2-3, with no clear D. Trimming took off 3 bases at V and 4 bases at J, with 8 bases between the two ends. This CDR3 comprises 13 residues. DNA for the CDR3: TGTGCCAGCAGTTTGGTCTCCGCAGATACGCAGTATTTT. Its translation: CASSLVSADTQYF.

The sample holds one count of this clone. The chain uses TRBV19 and TRBJ1-6; 8 bases agree with TRBD1. The V gene end was trimmed by 3 bases and the J gene end by 9 bases; junction bases not matched to a gene: 7. Looked up from germline, CDR1 is LNHDA and CDR2 is SQIVND (reference sequence). The CDR3 runs to 15 residues. This chain's CDR3 is CASSISGGVGSPLHF. The DNA of the CDR3 is TGTGCCAGTAGTATTTCAGGGGGCGTAGGTTCACCCCTCCACTTT.

The chain carries TRBV30 and TRBJ1-6, with D tentatively TRBD1 (5 bases). The V gene lost 2 bases and the J gene lost 7 bases, with 12 bases spanning the gap. CDR1 is GTSNPN, CDR2 SVGIG, per germline (reference sequence). The CDR3 spans 14 residues. The CDR3 spells CAWSRGLENSPLHF. The CDR3 region has the DNA TGTGCCTGGAGTCGGGGCCTTGAAAATTCACCCCTCCACTTT.

The chain joins TRBV28 to TRBJ1-5; unclear D gene. The CDR3 loop spans 12 amino acids. CDR1 and CDR2 (germline): MDHEN, SYDVKM. V lost 2 bases, J lost 6 bases, and 5 bases lay in between. CDR3 sequence reads: CASSLIGQPQHF. The CDR3 DNA is TGTGCCAGCAGTTTAATCGGTCAGCCCCAGCATTTT.

The chain has TRBV4-1 and TRBJ2-1, with a possible D match to TRBD1 (5 bases). The CDR3 loop spans 16 amino acids. Trimming pared 0 bases from V and 6 bases from J, leaving 15 bases between. In germline, CDR1 is MGHRA, CDR2 YSYEKL. The chain's CDR3 is CASSQDRPKGFNEQFF. DNA of the CDR3: TGCGCCAGCAGCCAAGATCGACCCAAGGGGTTCAATGAGCAGTTCTTC.

A note on this clone: Other DNA sequences within the sample encode an identical CDR3. CDR3 loop: CASSQGRNTEAFF. CDR3 nucleotides: TGTGCCAGCAGCCAGGGCAGGAACACTGAAGCTTTCTTT. This chain uses TRBV3-1 (or the pseudogene TRBV3-2) with TRBJ1-1; D not resolved. The V gene lost 3 bases and the J gene lost 1 base, with 6 bases spanning the gap. Germline V gives CDR1 LGHDT, CDR2 YNNKEL (reference sequence). CDR3 length: 13 amino acids.

The chain couples TRBV19 to TRBJ1-1; perhaps TRBD1 as D (5 bases). This CDR3 comprises 15 residues. V was cut by 9 bases and J by 0 bases, with 17 bases left in between. In germline, CDR1 is LNHDA, CDR2 SQIVND (reference sequence). CDR3 protein: CASGQGFLMNTEAFF. Here the CDR3 DNA reads TGTGCCAGCGGGCAGGGTTTCTTGATGAACACTGAAGCTTTCTTT.

On this clone itself: Different DNA sequences within this sample yield the same CDR3. The chain employs TRBV3-1 (or the pseudogene TRBV3-2) and TRBJ1-5, with 7 bases matching TRBD1. CDR1 and CDR2 (germline): LGHDT, YNNKEL (reference sequence). The CDR3 extends over 15 amino acids. The trim removed 6 bases at V and 7 bases at J, leaving 12 bases unmatched. CDR3 nucleotides: TGTGCCAGCAGTCGAGGGGGCGCGTCCGGCCAGCCCCAGCATTTT. It specifies CASSRGGASGQPQHF.

This clone was seen once. The CDR3 is CASGLVGTDNQPQHF. CDR3 sequence (DNA): TGTGCCAGCGGATTGGTCGGGACAGACAATCAGCCCCAGCATTTT. The chain carries TRBV2 and TRBJ1-5; TRBD1 matches 7 bases. This CDR3 comprises 15 residues. The ends lost 8 bases at V and 3 bases at J; junction bases unmatched: 10. Germline loops: CDR1 SNHLY, CDR2 FYNNEI.

The CDR3 sequence: CASSLTGTGTYNEQFF. CDR3 bases: TGCGCCAGCAGCTTAACCGGGACAGGGACTTACAATGAGCAGTTCTTC. The genes are TRBV5-1 and TRBJ2-1; 9 nucleotides match TRBD1. J gave up 4 bases and V 2 bases, and 7 bases lay outside the gene matches. From germline, CDR1 is SGHRS and CDR2 YFSETQ. The length of the CDR3 is 16 residues.

The chain carries TRBV4-1 and TRBJ2-5, with D tentatively TRBD1 (6 bases). CDR3 length: 15 amino acids. Germline lookup yields CDR1 MGHRA and CDR2 YSYEKL. V was pared by 5 bases and J by 3 bases, with 16 bases between. In nucleotides, the CDR3 is TGCGCCAGCAGCACCAATAGGGGGTACGAAGAGACCCAGTACTTC. It translates to CASSTNRGYEETQYF.

The chain combines TRBV24-1 with TRBJ1-2, with 8 positions matching TRBD1. The germline CDR1 and CDR2 sequences are KGHDR and SFDVKD. Unmatched junction bases numbered 2, after V lost 4 bases and J lost 5 bases. The CDR3 is 13 residues long. CDR3 protein: CATSETGEYGYTF. The CDR3 coding sequence is TGTGCCACCAGTGAGACAGGGGAATATGGCTACACCTTC.

The V gene is TRBV5-1, the J gene TRBJ2-3; TRBD2 aligns across 12 bases. V shed 4 bases, J shed 4 bases, and the junction held 4 bases outside the gene matches. CDR3 length: 15 amino acids. CDR1 and CDR2 from the germline V gene are SGHRS and YFSETQ. The CDR3 is CASSRTSGGSDTQYF. The CDR3 DNA reads as TGCGCCAGCAGCCGCACTAGCGGGGGGTCAGATACGCAGTATTTT.

V is TRBV19 and J is TRBJ2-6; no clear D gene. V was clipped by 1 base and J by 0 bases, with 7 bases between them. Germline lookup yields CDR1 LNHDA and CDR2 SQIVND (reference sequence). This CDR3 has 16 residues. CDR3 loop: CASSIVASSGANVLTF. CDR3 nucleotide sequence: TGTGCCAGTAGTATAGTCGCCAGCTCTGGGGCCAACGTCCTGACTTTC.

The chain recombines TRBV7-8 with TRBJ1-4; D unclear. The germline CDR1 and CDR2 sequences are SGHVS and FQNEAQ. The CDR3 totals 14 residues. The V and J ends lost 6 bases and 0 bases respectively, with 8 bases between them. CDR3 sequence: CASRPFATNEKLFF. Written as DNA, the CDR3 is TGTGCCAGCAGACCGTTTGCAACTAATGAAAAACTGTTTTTT. The entire variable domain, with the rest obtained from reference TRBV7-8 and TRBJ1-4, is as follows: GAGVSQSPRYKVAKRGQDVALRCDPISGHVSLFWYQQALGQGPEFLTYFQNEAQLDKSGLPSDRFFAERPEGSVSTLKIQRTQQEDSAVYLCASRPFATNEKLFFGSGTQLSVL.

The CDR3 nucleotides read TGTGCCAGCAGCCAGGGTGGAGGGGGTATTACCGGGGAGCTGTTTTTT. Protein: CASSQGGGGITGELFF. The V and J genes are TRBV3-1 (or the pseudogene TRBV3-2) and TRBJ2-2; D could derive from TRBD1 or TRBD2 (6 bases each). V was shortened by 3 bases and J by 5 bases, with 16 bases between the two germline ends. In germline, CDR1 is LGHDT, CDR2 YNNKEL (reference sequence). The CDR3 contains 16 residues.

The CDR3 sequence: CASSTSSRGMDSPLHF. CDR3 DNA sequence: TGTGCCAGCAGCACCTCGAGCAGGGGGATGGATTCACCCCTCCACTTT. The rearrangement links TRBV9 to TRBJ1-6; 7 positions match TRBD1. V was clipped by 4 bases and J by 8 bases; unmatched bases: 12. CDR1 SGDLS and CDR2 YYNGEE come from the germline V gene. CDR3 size: 16 residues.

In DNA, the CDR3 is TGCAGTGCTAATCGGGATTTCGAGCAGTACTTC. Translation: CSANRDFEQYF. The chain recombines TRBV20-1 with TRBJ2-7, with a possible D match to TRBD2 (5 bases). The V gene's germline CDR1 is DFQATT and CDR2 SNEGSKA (reference sequence). Trimming shortened V by 4 bases and J by 6 bases, and 10 bases separated the two germline ends. The CDR3 is 11 residues long.

The chain uses TRBV6-4 and TRBJ1-2; 7 bases are shared with TRBD1. With V trimmed by 6 bases and J by 4 bases, 8 bases remained unmatched. Germline-derived CDR1 and CDR2 are MRHNA and SNTAGT. The CDR3 runs to 14 residues. The CDR3: CASSRPQGGYGYTF. CDR3 bases: TGTGCCAGCAGCCGCCCCCAGGGGGGCTATGGCTACACCTTC.

The DNA of the CDR3 is TGTGCCAGCAGGGACAGGGGCGATGAGCAGTTCTTC. It yields the protein CASRDRGDEQFF. The chain joins TRBV7-3 to TRBJ2-1; the match to TRBD1 covers 9 bases. The CDR3 extends over 12 amino acids. V lost 6 bases and J lost 8; bases outside the gene matches: 2. Looked up from germline, CDR1 is SGHTA and CDR2 is FQGTGA.

The chain uses TRBV6-5 and TRBJ1-2; D remains ambiguous. The CDR3 length is 13 residues. CDR1 is MNHEY, CDR2 SVGAGI, per germline. V lost 5 bases and J 4 bases, leaving 11 bases between the germline ends. The CDR3 bases are TGTGCCAGCAGTCTTACGGGCCCCTATGGCTACACCTTC. This gives the protein CASSLTGPYGYTF.

V usage is TRBV5-8 and J usage is TRBJ1-2; D uncertain. The germline V gene has CDR1 SGHTS and CDR2 YDEGEE. Trimming shortened V by 0 bases and J by 3 bases, and 18 bases separated the two germline ends. The CDR3 runs 17 residues. This CDR3 is CASSLGRSGPVYYGYTF. The CDR3 DNA is TGTGCCAGCAGCTTGGGTAGGAGCGGTCCAGTCTACTATGGCTACACCTTC. The variable domain in full, completed from reference TRBV5-8 and TRBJ1-2, reads EAGVTQSPTHLIKTRGQQATLRCSPISGHTSVYWYQQALGLGLQFLLWYDEGEERNRGNFPPRFSGRQFPNYSSELNVNALELEDSALYLCASSLGRSGPVYYGYTFGSGTRLTVV.

CDR3: CARITTWEPPSPFNSPLHF. CDR3 nucleotides: TGCGCCAGGATCACGACTTGGGAACCCCCTAGCCCCTTTAATTCACCCCTCCACTTT. The chain employs TRBV5-1 and TRBJ1-6, with no clear D. The V gene's germline CDR1 is SGHRS and CDR2 YFSETQ. Trimming shortened V by 8 bases and J by 6 bases, and 30 bases separated the two germline ends. The CDR3 sequence is 19 residues long. Filled out from reference TRBV5-1 and TRBJ1-6, the complete variable domain reads KAGVTQTPRYLIKTRGQQVTLSCSPISGHRSVSWYQQTPGQGLQFLFEYFSETQRNKGNFPGRFSGRQFSNSRSEMNVSTLELGDSALYLCARITTWEPPSPFNSPLHFGNGTRLTVT.